This T cell receptor (beta chain) was recorded in a study of T cell repertoires in aging, cancer and after chemotherapy (dated by TCRdb to the late 2010s). The study in broad terms: Donors were distributed across six age groups ranging from 30 or younger to 70 or older, with at least three individuals included per group. In the solid tumor group, the paired samples taken before and after chemotherapy came from patients with brain tumors (glioblastoma) who were receiving therapy based on temozolomide. The complete dataset included roughly 8.8 million TCR reads. To examine immunoaging and T cell reconstitution after chemotherapy, the study profiled TCR beta repertoires in peripheral blood from healthy donors and cancer patients. Alongside some 96 healthy donors serving as a reference group, the cohort included some 220 cancer patients, of whom some 91 had hematological cancers and 124 had solid cancers.

CDR1 and CDR2 were assigned from the germline V gene (reference sequence) as SEHNR and FQNEAQ. The junction shows trimming of 5 bases on V and 2 bases on J, plus 14 bases between the germline ends. From the cysteine through the phenylalanine, the CDR3 covers 15 amino acids. The CDR3 DNA has 45 bases and is translated from base 1. Study-wide conclusions, independent of this receptor: In both cancer cohorts, median generation probability rose over the chemotherapy interval, which suggests that the repertoire was reconstituted through rebound thymic output. It was noted by the authors that conclusions about immunological memory after chemotherapy cannot be drawn from the repertoire data. Significantly lower blood TCR diversity and higher clonality were observed in untreated patients with hematological or solid cancers than in age-matched healthy donors. In healthy donors, the drop in TCR diversity with age came mainly from a loss of richness, whereas in cancer patients a loss of evenness also played a part.

Using a mixed TRB-A/B primer pool, multiplex touch-down PCR amplified rearranged TRB sequences covering the V, D and J segments. Illumina adapters and sample indices were added to the amplicons in two consecutive PCR reactions performed with Phusion HS II polymerase. The amplicons were purified from gel with the NucleoSpin Gel and PCR Clean-up kit and then assessed with Qubit and an Agilent 2100 Bioanalyzer. The libraries were sequenced on an Illumina MiSeq with 600-cycle, single-indexed, paired-end runs. From the authors' description of their analysis: MiXCR versions 2.12 and 3.0.5 were used to process TRB sequences. Each unique CDR3 nucleotide sequence was treated as one clone, and only productive sequences with two or more reads were kept. Shannon diversity, evenness, clonality (one minus evenness), and alpha-parameterized diversity profiles from alpha 0 to 5 were included as repertoire metrics. The IGoR algorithm was used to calculate generation probabilities for clones in the paired samples taken before and after chemotherapy. TCRdb trimmed public reads at Q25 via fastp, called clones via MiXCR and kept in-frame beta chains. Merged by CDR3 protein, the rows form single entries marked with the most common genes and DNA. The V and J calls follow TCRdb's processing rather than the paper's. The sample includes roughly 1,700 distinct CDR3 sequences, with roughly 20% observed a single time. Jointly, the top ten make up around a fifth of the sample.

Details on this clonotype: It has no known antigen specificity. Base qualities are not recorded, but no much larger clone differs from it by a single base.

Instead of sorted cells or RNA, genomic DNA extracted from peripheral blood served as the source for amplifying TCR beta rearrangements. The sequence derives from a human donor with a solid tumor. Sequencing was done on a sample of blood. This chain is built from TRBV7-9 and TRBJ2-3; the D gene lacks a confident call. The nucleotide sequence reads TGTGCCAGCAGCCCCTTTGATGGGGACACAGATACGCAGTATTTT. This encodes CASSPFDGDTDTQYF.